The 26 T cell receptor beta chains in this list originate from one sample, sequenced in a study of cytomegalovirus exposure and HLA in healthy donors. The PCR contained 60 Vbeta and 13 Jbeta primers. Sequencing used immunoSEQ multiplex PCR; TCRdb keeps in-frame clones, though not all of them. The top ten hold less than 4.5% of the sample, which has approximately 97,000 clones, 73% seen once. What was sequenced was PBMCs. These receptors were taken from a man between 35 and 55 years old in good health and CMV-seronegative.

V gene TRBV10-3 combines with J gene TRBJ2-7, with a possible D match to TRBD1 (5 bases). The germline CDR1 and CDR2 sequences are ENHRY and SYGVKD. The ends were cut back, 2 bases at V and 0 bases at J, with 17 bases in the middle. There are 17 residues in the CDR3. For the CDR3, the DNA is TGTGCCATCAGTGAGACCCGATACAGGAACAGCTCCTACGAGCAGTACTTC. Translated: CAISETRYRNSSYEQYF.

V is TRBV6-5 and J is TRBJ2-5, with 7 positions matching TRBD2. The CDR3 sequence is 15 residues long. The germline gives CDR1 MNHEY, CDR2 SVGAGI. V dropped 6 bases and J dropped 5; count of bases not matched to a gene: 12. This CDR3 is CASSPNFVSGETQYF. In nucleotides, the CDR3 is TGTGCCAGCAGCCCGAACTTCGTTAGCGGGGAGACCCAGTACTTC.

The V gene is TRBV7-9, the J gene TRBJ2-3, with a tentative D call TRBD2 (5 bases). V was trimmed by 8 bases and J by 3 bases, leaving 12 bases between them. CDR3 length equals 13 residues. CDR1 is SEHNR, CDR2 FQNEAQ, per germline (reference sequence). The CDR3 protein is CASERPGTDTQYF. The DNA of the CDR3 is TGTGCCAGCGAAAGGCCGGGAACAGATACGCAGTATTTT.

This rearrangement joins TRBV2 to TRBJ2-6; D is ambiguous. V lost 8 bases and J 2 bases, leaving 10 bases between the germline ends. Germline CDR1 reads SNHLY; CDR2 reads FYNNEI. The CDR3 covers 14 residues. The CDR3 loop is CASLSNPGANVLTF. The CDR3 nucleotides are TGTGCCAGCCTTAGTAACCCTGGGGCCAACGTCCTGACTTTC.

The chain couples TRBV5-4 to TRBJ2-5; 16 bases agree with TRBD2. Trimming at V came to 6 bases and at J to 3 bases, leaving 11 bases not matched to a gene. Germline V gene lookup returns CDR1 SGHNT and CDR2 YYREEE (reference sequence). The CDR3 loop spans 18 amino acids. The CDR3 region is CASNRGLAGGTLEETQYF. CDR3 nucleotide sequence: TGTGCCAGCAACAGGGGACTAGCGGGGGGGACTCTGGAAGAGACCCAGTACTTC.

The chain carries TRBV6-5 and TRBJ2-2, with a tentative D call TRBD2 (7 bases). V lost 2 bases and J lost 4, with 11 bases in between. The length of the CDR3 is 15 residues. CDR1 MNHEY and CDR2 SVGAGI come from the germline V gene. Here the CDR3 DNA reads TGTGCCAGCAGTTACACGGGGGGCGGCACCGGGGAGCTGTTTTTT. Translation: CASSYTGGGTGELFF.

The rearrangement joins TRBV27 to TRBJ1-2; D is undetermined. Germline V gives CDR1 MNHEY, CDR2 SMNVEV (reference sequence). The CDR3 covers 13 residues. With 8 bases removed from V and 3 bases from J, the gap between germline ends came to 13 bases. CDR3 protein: CASGDPDDYGYTF. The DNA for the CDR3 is TGTGCCAGCGGAGACCCAGATGACTATGGCTACACCTTC.

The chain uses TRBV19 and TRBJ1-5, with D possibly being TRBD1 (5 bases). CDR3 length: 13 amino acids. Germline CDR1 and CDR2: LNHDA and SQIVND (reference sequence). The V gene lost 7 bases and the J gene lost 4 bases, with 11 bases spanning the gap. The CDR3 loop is CASMGLGNQPQHF. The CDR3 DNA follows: TGTGCCAGTATGGGGCTAGGAAATCAGCCCCAGCATTTT.

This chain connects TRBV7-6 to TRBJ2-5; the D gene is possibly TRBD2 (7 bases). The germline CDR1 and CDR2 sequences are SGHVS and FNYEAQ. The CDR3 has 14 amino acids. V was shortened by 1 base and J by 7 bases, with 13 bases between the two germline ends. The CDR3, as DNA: TGTGCCAGCAGCTTAGAAGGGGGGGTACCGACCCAGTACTTC. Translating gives CASSLEGGVPTQYF. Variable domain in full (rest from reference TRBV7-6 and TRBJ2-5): GAGVSQSPRYKVTKRGQDVALRCDPISGHVSLYWYRQALGQGPEFLTYFNYEAQQDKSGLPNDRFSAERPEGSISTLTIQRTEQRDSAMYRCASSLEGGVPTQYFGPGTRLLVL.

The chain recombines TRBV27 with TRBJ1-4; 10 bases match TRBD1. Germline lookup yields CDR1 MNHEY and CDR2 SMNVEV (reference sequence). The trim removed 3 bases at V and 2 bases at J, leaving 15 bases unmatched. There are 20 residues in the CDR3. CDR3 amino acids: CASSLFGVALTGGTNEKLFF. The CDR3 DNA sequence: TGTGCCAGCAGTTTGTTTGGCGTCGCTCTGACAGGGGGCACTAATGAAAAACTGTTTTTT. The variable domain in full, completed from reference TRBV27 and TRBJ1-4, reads EAQVTQNPRYLITVTGKKLTVTCSQNMNHEYMSWYRQDPGLGLRQIYYSMNVEVTDKGDVPEGYKVSRKEKRNFPLILESPSPNQTSLYFCASSLFGVALTGGTNEKLFFGSGTQLSVL.

CDR3 in amino acids: CASSFRLAGGQDEQFF. In DNA, the CDR3 is TGTGCCAGCAGCTTCAGACTAGCGGGGGGGCAGGATGAGCAGTTCTTC. V is TRBV13 and J is TRBJ2-1; 14 bases are shared with TRBD2. The germline V gene encodes CDR1 PRHDT and CDR2 FYEKMQ (reference sequence). The J segment lost 8 bases and the V segment lost 3 bases, leaving 6 bases of the junction unmatched. CDR3 size: 16 residues.

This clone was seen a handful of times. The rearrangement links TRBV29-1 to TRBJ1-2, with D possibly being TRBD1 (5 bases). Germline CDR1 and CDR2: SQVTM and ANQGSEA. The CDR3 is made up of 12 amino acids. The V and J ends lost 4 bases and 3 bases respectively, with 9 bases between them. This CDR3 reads CSVGGGDYGYTF. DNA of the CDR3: TGCAGCGTTGGGGGAGGGGACTATGGCTACACCTTC.

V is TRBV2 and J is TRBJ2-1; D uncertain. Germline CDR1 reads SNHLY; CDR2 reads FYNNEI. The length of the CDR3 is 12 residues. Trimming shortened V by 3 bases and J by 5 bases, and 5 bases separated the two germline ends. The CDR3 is CASSDPDNEQFF. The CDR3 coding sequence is TGTGCCAGCAGTGACCCGGACAATGAGCAGTTCTTC.

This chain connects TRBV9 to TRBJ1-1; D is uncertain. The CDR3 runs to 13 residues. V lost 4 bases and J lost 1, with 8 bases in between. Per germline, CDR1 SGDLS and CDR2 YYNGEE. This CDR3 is CASSPRGNTEAFF. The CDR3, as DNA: TGTGCCAGCAGCCCCCGGGGGAACACTGAAGCTTTCTTT. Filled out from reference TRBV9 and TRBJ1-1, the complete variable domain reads DSGVTQTPKHLITATGQRVTLRCSPRSGDLSVYWYQQSLDQGLQFLIQYYNGEERAKGNILERFSAQQFPDLHSELNLSSLELGDSALYFCASSPRGNTEAFFGQGTRLTVV.

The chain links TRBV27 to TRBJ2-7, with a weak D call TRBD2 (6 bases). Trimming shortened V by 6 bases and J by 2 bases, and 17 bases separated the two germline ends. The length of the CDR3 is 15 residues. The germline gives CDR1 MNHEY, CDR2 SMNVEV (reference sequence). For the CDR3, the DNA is TGTGCCAGCAGCCTGCTGCCGGGGACTGCCTACGAGCAGTACTTC. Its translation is CASSLLPGTAYEQYF.

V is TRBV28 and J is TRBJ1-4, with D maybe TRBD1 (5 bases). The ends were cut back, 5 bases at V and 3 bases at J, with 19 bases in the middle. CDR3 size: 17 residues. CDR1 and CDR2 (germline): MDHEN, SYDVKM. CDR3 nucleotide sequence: TGTGCCAGCAGTCCGACGGGAGGGGCTGCGGCTAATGAAAAACTGTTTTTT. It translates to CASSPTGGAAANEKLFF.

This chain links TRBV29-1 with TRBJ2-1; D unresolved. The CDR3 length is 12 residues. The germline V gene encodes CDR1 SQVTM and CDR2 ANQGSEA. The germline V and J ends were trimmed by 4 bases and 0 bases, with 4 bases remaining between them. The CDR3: CSVVRSYNEQFF. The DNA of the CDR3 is TGCAGCGTTGTTCGCTCCTACAATGAGCAGTTCTTC.

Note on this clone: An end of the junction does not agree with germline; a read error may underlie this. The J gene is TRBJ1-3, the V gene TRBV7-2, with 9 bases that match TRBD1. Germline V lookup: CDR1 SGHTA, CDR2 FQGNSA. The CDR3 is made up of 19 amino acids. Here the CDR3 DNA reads TGTGCCAGCAGCGGACCGGGACAGGGCCTTACACTCTCTGGAAACACCGTATATTTT. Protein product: CASSGPGQGLTLSGNTVYF.

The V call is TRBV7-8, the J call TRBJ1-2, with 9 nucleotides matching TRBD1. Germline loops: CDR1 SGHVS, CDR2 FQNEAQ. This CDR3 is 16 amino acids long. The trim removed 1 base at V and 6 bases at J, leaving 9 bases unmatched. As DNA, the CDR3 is TGTGCCAGCAGCTTAGGGTATTACAGGGGGCCAGATGGCTACACCTTC. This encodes CASSLGYYRGPDGYTF.

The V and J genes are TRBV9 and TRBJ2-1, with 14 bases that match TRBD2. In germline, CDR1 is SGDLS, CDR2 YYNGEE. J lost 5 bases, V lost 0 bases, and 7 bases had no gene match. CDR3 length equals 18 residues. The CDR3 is CASSVERLAGGHDNEQFF. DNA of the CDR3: TGTGCCAGCAGCGTAGAAAGACTAGCGGGGGGGCACGACAATGAGCAGTTCTTC.

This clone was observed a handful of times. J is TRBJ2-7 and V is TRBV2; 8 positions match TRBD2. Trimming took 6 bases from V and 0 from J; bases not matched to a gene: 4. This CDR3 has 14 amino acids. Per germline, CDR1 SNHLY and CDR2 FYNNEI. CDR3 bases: TGTGCCAGCAGGGTTAGCGGGGACTCCTACGAGCAGTACTTC. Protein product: CASRVSGDSYEQYF. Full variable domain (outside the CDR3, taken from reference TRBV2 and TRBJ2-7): EPEVTQTPSHQVTQMGQEVILRCVPISNHLYFYWYRQILGQKVEFLVSFYNNEISEKSEIFDDQFSVERPDGSNFTLKIRSTKLEDSAMYFCASRVSGDSYEQYFGPGTRLTVT.

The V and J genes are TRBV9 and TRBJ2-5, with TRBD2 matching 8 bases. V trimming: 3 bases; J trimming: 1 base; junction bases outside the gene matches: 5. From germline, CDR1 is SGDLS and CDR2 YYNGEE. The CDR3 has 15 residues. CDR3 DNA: TGTGCCAGCAGCGGTGGCGGGGGGATCCAAGAGACCCAGTACTTC. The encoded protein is CASSGGGGIQETQYF.

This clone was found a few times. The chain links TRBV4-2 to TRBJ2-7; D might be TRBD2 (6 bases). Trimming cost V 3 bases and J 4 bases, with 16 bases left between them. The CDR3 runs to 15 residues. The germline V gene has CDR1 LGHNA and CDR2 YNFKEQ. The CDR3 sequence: CASSQPTSPPYEQYF. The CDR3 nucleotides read TGTGCCAGCAGCCAGCCCACTAGCCCCCCGTACGAGCAGTACTTC.

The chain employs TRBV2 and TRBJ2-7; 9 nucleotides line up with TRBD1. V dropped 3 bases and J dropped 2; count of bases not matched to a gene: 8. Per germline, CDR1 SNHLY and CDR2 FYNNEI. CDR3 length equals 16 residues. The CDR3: CASSEGRDRVTYEQYF. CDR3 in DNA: TGTGCCAGCAGTGAGGGCCGGGACAGGGTAACCTACGAGCAGTACTTC. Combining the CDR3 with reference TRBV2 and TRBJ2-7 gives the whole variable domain EPEVTQTPSHQVTQMGQEVILRCVPISNHLYFYWYRQILGQKVEFLVSFYNNEISEKSEIFDDQFSVERPDGSNFTLKIRSTKLEDSAMYFCASSEGRDRVTYEQYFGPGTRLTVT.

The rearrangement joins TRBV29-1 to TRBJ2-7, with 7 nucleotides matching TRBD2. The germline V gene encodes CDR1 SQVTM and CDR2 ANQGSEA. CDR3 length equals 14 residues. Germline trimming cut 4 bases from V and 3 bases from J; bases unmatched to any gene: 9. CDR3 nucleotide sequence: TGCAGCGTTGGAGGGCGGGGGTCGGGCTACGAGCAGTACTTC. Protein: CSVGGRGSGYEQYF.

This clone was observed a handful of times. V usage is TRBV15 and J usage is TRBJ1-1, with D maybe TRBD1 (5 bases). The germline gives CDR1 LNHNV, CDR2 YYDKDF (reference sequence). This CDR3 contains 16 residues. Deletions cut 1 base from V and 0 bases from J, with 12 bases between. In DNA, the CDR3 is TGTGCCACCAGCAGAGCATCGGTGACAGTGAACACTGAAGCTTTCTTT. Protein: CATSRASVTVNTEAFF. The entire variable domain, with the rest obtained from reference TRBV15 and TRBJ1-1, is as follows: DAMVIQNPRYQVTQFGKPVTLSCSQTLNHNVMYWYQQKSSQAPKLLFHYYDKDFNNEADTPDNFQSRRPNTSFCFLDIRSPGLGDTAMYLCATSRASVTVNTEAFFGQGTRLTVV.